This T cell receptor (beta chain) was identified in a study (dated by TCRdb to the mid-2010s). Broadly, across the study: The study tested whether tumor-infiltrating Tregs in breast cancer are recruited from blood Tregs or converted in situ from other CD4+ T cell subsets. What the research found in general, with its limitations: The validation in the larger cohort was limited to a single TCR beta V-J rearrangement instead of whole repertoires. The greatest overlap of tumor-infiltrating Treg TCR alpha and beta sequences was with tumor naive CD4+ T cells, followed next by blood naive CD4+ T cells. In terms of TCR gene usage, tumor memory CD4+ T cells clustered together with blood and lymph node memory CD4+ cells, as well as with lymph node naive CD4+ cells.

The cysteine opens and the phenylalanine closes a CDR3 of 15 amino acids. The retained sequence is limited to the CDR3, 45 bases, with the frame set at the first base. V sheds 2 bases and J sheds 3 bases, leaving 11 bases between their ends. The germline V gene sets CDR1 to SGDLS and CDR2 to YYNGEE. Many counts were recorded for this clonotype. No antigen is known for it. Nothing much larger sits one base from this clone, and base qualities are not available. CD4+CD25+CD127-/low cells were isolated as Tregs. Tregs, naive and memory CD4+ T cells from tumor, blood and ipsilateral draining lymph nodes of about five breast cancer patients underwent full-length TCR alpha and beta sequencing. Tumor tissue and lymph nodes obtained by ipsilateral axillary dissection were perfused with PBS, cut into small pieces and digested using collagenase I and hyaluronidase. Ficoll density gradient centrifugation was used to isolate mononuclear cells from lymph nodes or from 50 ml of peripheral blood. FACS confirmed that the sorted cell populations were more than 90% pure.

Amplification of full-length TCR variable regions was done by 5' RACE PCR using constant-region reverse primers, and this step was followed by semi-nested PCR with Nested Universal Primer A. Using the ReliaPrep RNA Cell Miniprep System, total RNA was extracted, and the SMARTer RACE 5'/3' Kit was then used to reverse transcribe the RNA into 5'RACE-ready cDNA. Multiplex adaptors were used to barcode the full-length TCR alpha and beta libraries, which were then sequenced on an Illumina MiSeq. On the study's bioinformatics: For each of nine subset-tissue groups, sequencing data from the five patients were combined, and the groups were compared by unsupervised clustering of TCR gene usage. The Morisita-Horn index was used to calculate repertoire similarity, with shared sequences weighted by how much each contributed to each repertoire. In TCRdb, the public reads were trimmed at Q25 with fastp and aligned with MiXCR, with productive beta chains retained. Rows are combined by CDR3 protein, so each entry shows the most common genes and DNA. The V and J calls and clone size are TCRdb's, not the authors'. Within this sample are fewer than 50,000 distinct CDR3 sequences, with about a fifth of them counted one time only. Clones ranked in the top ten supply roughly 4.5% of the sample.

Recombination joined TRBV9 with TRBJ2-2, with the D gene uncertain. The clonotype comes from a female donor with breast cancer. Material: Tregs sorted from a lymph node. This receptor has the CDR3 CASSVAVRDTGELFF. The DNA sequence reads TGTGCCAGCAGCGTGGCAGTTCGGGACACCGGGGAGCTGTTTTTT.